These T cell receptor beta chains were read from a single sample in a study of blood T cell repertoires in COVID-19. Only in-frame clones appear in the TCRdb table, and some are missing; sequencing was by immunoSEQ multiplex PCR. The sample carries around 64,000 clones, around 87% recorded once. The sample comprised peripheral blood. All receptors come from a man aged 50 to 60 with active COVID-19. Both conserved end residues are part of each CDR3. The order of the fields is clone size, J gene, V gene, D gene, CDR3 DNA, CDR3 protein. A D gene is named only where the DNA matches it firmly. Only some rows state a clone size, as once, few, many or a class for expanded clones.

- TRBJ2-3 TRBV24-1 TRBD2 TGTGCCACCAGTCCGGGACTAGTGTATGATACGCAGTATTTT CATSPGLVYDTQYF
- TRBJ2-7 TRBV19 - TGTGCCAGTAGTAGTAGCGGATCCTACGAGCAGTACTTC CASSSSGSYEQYF
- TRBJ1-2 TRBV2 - TGTGCCAGCAGTGAAATAGGCAGGGGAAATGGCTACACCTTC CASSEIGRGNGYTF
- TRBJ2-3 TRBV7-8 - TGTGCCAGCAGCTTAGGCACGGGAGTAGTAACAGATACGCAGTATTTT CASSLGTGVVTDTQYF
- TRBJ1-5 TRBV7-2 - TGTGCCAGCAGCCCCAATCGGGATAATCAGCCCCAGCATTTT CASSPNRDNQPQHF
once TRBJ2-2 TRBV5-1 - TGCGCCAGCAGCTTGTTCGGGATCTCGAACACCGGGGAGCTGTTTTTT CASSLFGISNTGELFF
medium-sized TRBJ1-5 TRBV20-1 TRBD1 TGCAGTGCTAGTGACAGGGTTAGCAATCAGCCCCAGCATTTT CSASDRVSNQPQHF
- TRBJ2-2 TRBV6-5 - TGTGCCAGCAGTTACTCTTACAGGAACACCGGGGAGCTGTTTTTT CASSYSYRNTGELFF
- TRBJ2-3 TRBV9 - TGTGCCAGCAGCGTCAGCGAATATAGCACAGATACGCAGTATTTT CASSVSEYSTDTQYF
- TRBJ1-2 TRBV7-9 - TGTGCCAGCAGCTTGGGAGCAGAAAACTTC CASSLGAENF
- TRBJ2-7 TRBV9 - TGTGCCAGCAGCTCGGGGAGCTCCTACGAGCAGTACTTC CASSSGSSYEQYF
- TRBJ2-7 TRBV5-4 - TGTGCCAGCAGCTGGGGGCGTGGAGGTGCATCCTACGAGCAGTACTTC CASSWGRGGASYEQYF
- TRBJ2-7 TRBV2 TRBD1 TGTGCCAGCAGTGAATGGGCTGGGACAGTCTACGAGCAGTACTTC CASSEWAGTVYEQYF
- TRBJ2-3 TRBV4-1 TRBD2 TGCGCCAGCAGCCACGGTACTAGCGGGAGGGCAGATACGCAGTATTTT CASSHGTSGRADTQYF
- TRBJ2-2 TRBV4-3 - TGCGCCAGCAGCCAAGATCTTACAGTTTCCGGGGAGCTGTTTTTT CASSQDLTVSGELFF
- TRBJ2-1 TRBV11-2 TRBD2 TGTGCCAGCAGCCTCCACGGGGCGGGAGGGTCCTACAATGAGCAGTTCTTC CASSLHGAGGSYNEQFF
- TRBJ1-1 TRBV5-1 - TGCGCCAGCAGCTCGGACAGTAGTTGGGCTGAAGCTTTCTTT CASSSDSSWAEAFF
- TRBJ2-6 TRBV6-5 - TGTGCCAGCACCTTCGGGGCCAACGTCCTGACTTTC CASTFGANVLTF
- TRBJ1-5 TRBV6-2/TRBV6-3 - TGTGCCAGCAGCGACGGGACTCTAGGTCAGCCCCAGCATTTT CASSDGTLGQPQHF
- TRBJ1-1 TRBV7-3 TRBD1 TGTGCCAGCAGCCTATCCGGGACAGGGGGCAATGGGCGAAGGAACACTGAAGCTTTCTTT CASSLSGTGGNGRRNTEAFF
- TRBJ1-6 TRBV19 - TGTGCCAGTAGTTCGCAATCCGGGAAAATTCCCCTCCACTTT CASSSQSGKIPLHF
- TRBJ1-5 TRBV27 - TGTGCCAGCAGTCCGGGAGGACATCAGCCCCAGCATTTT CASSPGGHQPQHF
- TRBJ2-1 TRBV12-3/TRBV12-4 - TGTGCCAGCAGTTTAGGAGGCAATGAGCAGTTCTTC CASSLGGNEQFF
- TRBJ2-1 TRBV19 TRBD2 TGTGCCAGTAGTCCAAGCGGGAGGCAAAATGAGCAGTTCTTC CASSPSGRQNEQFF
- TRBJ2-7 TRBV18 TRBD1 TGTGCCAGCTCACCGGACAGGGGCTACCACGAGCAGTACTTC CASSPDRGYHEQYF
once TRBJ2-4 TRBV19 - TGTGCCAGTAGTATAGAACAGGGTTATTCGGGCTCAAACATTCAGTACTTC CASSIEQGYSGSNIQYF
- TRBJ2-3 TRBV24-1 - TGTGCCACCAGTGATTCTAGGTACTTCACAGATACGCAGTATTTT CATSDSRYFTDTQYF
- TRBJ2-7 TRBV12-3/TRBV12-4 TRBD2 TGTGCCAGCACGTTAGCGGGGGGCTACGAGCAGTACTTC CASTLAGGYEQYF
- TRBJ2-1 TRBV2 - TGTGCCAGCAGTGATGAGGGCGGAGGGGCCTACAATGAGCAGTTCTTC CASSDEGGGAYNEQFF
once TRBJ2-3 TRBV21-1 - TGTGCCAGCAGCGTAGCGTACACAGATACGCAGTATTTT CASSVAYTDTQYF
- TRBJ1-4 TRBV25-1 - TGTGCCAGCAGTCGTACAGGGCCTTCTAATGAAAAACTGTTTTTT CASSRTGPSNEKLFF
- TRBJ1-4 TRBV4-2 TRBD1 TGTGCCAGCAGCCCCGACAGGGGGCATGAAAAACTGTTTTTT CASSPDRGHEKLFF
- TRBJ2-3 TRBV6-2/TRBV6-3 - TGTGCCAGCAGTTACTCCGAGGGGGTTTTCACACTCCGTTCCACAGATACGCAGTATTTT CASSYSEGVFTLRSTDTQYF
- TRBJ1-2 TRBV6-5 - TGTGCCAGACGGGACACGAACTATGGCTACACCTTC CARRDTNYGYTF
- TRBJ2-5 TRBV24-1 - TGTGCCACCAGTGACGGGAGACAGAAGAAAGAGACCCAGTACTTC CATSDGRQKKETQYF
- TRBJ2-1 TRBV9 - TGTGCCAGCAGCGAGGGACTTTACAATGAGCAGTTCTTC CASSEGLYNEQFF
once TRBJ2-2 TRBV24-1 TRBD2 TGTGCCACCAGTTCCGGGCCGGGACTAGGATACACCGGGGAGCTGTTTTTT CATSSGPGLGYTGELFF
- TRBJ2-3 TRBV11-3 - TGTGCCAGCAGCTCACGACTCAATACGCAGTATTTT CASSSRLNTQYF
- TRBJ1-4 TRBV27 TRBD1 TGTGCCAGCAGTTTTATTGCGGGACAGACTACTAATGAAAAACTGTTTTTT CASSFIAGQTTNEKLFF
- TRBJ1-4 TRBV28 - TGTGCCAGCAGTCAAGCAACAGGGACGAGTGAAAAACTGTTTTTT CASSQATGTSEKLFF
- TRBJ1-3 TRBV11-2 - TGTGCCAGCAGCTTAGATAGGCTAGCGTTAAGCTCTGGAAACACCATATATTTT CASSLDRLALSSGNTIYF
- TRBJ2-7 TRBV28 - TGTGCCAGCAGTTTGGGGGGACCTGAGAACGAGCAGTACTTC CASSLGGPENEQYF
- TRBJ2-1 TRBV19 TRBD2 TGTGCCAGAGACCCAGGGACTAGCGGACCCCATGAGCAGTTCTTC CARDPGTSGPHEQFF
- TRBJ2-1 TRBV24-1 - TGTGCCACCAGTGGTCCTATCGATGAGCAGTTCTTC CATSGPIDEQFF
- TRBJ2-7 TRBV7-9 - TGTGCCAGCAGCCAACTAGCTCTGTTCGGCGAGCAGTACTTC CASSQLALFGEQYF
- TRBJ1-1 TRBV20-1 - TGCAGTGCTAGTCCTGCCCGGGGCACTGAAGCTTTCTTT CSASPARGTEAFF
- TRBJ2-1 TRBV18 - TGTGCCAGCTCACCACCGGTGGGGACATTGGTCAATGAGCAGTTCTTC CASSPPVGTLVNEQFF
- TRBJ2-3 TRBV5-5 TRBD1 TGTGCCAGCAGCTTGGAGTACTCGGGGACAGGGTATCCTTATACGCAGTATTTT CASSLEYSGTGYPYTQYF
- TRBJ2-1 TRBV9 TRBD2 TGTGCCAGCAGCGCAACCGTGACTAGCGGGAGCTATGAGCAGTTCTTC CASSATVTSGSYEQFF
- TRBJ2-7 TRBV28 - TGTGCCAGCAGTTTGTCAGGGTTCGCCTACGAGCAGTACTTC CASSLSGFAYEQYF
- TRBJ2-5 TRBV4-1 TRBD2 TGCGCCAGCAGCCAAGGCCCCTATAGCGGGAGGGAACAAGAGACCCAGTACTTC CASSQGPYSGREQETQYF
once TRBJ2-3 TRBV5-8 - TGTGCCAGCAGCCTTTTTACCGGGAACACAGATACGCAGTATTTT CASSLFTGNTDTQYF
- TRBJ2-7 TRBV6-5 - TGTGCCAGCAGTAAGCACTACGAGCAGTACTTC CASSKHYEQYF
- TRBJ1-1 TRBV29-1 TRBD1 TGCAGCGTGGGACAGATCCTGAACACTGAAGCTTTCTTT CSVGQILNTEAFF